The subject of this entry is one TCR beta chain. Its antigen is currently unknown. Assay used: immunoSEQ multiplex PCR; TCRdb lists only in-frame clones, some missing. Counted here are 340,000 or so clones, over 90% occurring once; the ten biggest clones make up 5.5% to 6%. The entry originates in a study of brain T cells in children with intractable seizures. As to time point: blood from clinic visit 5 months post-surgery; TSC patient then seizure free. Pre-surgery treatment included at least one anti-epileptic drug. Study results and caveats: Pre-surgery blood may have been undersampled, hiding some clones. Only CDR3 sequence similarity suggested viral specificity, without known HCMV serostatus.

Trimming shortened V by 6 bases and J by 6 bases, and 12 bases separated the two germline ends. The germline V gene has CDR1 SGHNT and CDR2 YENEEA. The CDR3 totals 12 residues. The chain recombines TRBV11-3 with TRBJ2-7; TRBD2 might be the D (5 bases). The receptor's source is a boy younger than two with tuberous sclerosis and intractable seizures. The material was peripheral blood, obtained more than 4 months after surgery. CDR3: CASSRVGVEQYF. CDR3 sequence (DNA): TGTGCCAGCAGTCGCGTCGGGGTCGAGCAGTACTTC. Based on the CDR3 plus reference TRBV11-3 and TRBJ2-7, the full variable domain is EAGVVQSPRYKIIEKKQPVAFWCNPISGHNTLYWYLQNLGQGPELLIRYENEEAVDDSQLPKDRFSAERLKGVDSTLKIQPAELGDSAVYLCASSRVGVEQYFGPGTRLTVT.